The 16 T cell receptor beta chains below were found in one sample sequenced in a study of blood T cell repertoires in COVID-19. TCRdb keeps only in-frame clones here, not all; method: immunoSEQ multiplex PCR. The sample has under 200,000 clones, about three quarters seen once; the top ten hold 8% to 9.5%. Sequencing was performed on peripheral blood. These receptors came from a man in his sixties with acute or convalescent COVID-19.

A note on this clone: The identical CDR3 is also encoded by other nucleotide sequences in the sample. The chain employs TRBV9 and TRBJ2-5, with 7 bases lining up with TRBD2. Germline V gene data show CDR1 as SGDLS and CDR2 as YYNGEE. V was clipped by 0 bases and J by 4 bases; unmatched bases: 3. This CDR3 region has 14 residues. The CDR3 loop reads CASSVGGGRETQYF. The CDR3 DNA follows: TGTGCCAGCAGCGTAGGGGGGGGTCGAGAGACCCAGTACTTC. Full variable domain (outside the CDR3, taken from reference TRBV9 and TRBJ2-5): DSGVTQTPKHLITATGQRVTLRCSPRSGDLSVYWYQQSLDQGLQFLIQYYNGEERAKGNILERFSAQQFPDLHSELNLSSLELGDSALYFCASSVGGGRETQYFGPGTRLLVL.

This clone was seen only once. The chain carries TRBV5-6 and TRBJ1-3; D is ambiguous. The V gene lost 1 base and the J gene lost 0 bases, with 5 bases spanning the gap. CDR3 length: 14 residues. The germline V gene encodes CDR1 SGHDT and CDR2 YYEEEE. CDR3 sequence: CASSLPRSGNTIYF. The DNA for the CDR3 is TGTGCCAGCAGCTTGCCGCGCTCTGGAAACACCATATATTTT.

As regards this clone: One end of the junction fails to match germline, which may point to a read error. The rearrangement joins TRBV5-1 to TRBJ1-4, with TRBD1 identical over 8 bases. There are 14 residues in the CDR3. The germline gives CDR1 SGHRS, CDR2 YFSETQ. The CDR3 DNA sequence: TGCACCAGCAGCTCTTCAGGGGGCACTGAAAAACTGTTTTTT. This codes for CTSSSSGGTEKLFF. The variable domain in full, with the rest retrieved from reference TRBV5-1 and TRBJ1-4, is KAGVTQTPRYLIKTRGQQVTLSCSPISGHRSVSWYQQTPGQGLQFLFEYFSETQRNKGNFPGRFSGRQFSNSRSEMNVSTLELGDSALYLCTSSSSGGTEKLFFGSGTQLSVL.

In the case of this clone: Other DNA sequences from this sample encode an identical CDR3 as well. In nucleotides, the CDR3 is TGTGCCAGCAGTTTGTACTCCTACAATGAGCAGTTCTTC. Translating gives CASSLYSYNEQFF. The chain carries TRBV6-2 or TRBV6-3 and TRBJ2-1; the D is unclear. Trimming shortened V by 4 bases and J by 0 bases, and 4 bases separated the two germline ends. This CDR3 comprises 13 residues. Germline CDR1 MNHEY, CDR2 SVGEGT.

The chain is built from TRBV24-1 and TRBJ2-2, with D possibly matching TRBD1 (5 bases). The V gene lost 4 bases and the J gene lost 1 base, with 9 bases spanning the gap. Germline assignment: CDR1 KGHDR and CDR2 SFDVKD. The CDR3 spans 15 residues. The chain's CDR3 is CATSEKTGNTGELFF. DNA for the CDR3: TGTGCCACCAGTGAGAAAACAGGGAACACCGGGGAGCTGTTTTTT.

The chain carries TRBV5-4 and TRBJ1-2, with 7 bases matching TRBD1. This CDR3 comprises 14 residues. Unmatched junction bases numbered 11, after V lost 5 bases and J lost 7 bases. From germline, CDR1 is SGHNT and CDR2 YYREEE (reference sequence). CDR3 nucleotide sequence: TGTGCCAGCAGGCCCTCTGGCAGGGGGTTTGGCTACACCTTC. Protein product: CASRPSGRGFGYTF.

The chain is built from TRBV7-2 and TRBJ2-2; 9 bases are a match to TRBD1. CDR1 is SGHTA and CDR2 is FQGNSA in the germline V gene. The CDR3 totals 16 residues. Unmatched junction bases numbered 4, after V lost 5 bases and J lost 0 bases. CDR3 residues: CASSVRDRANTGELFF. DNA of the CDR3: TGTGCCAGCAGCGTCCGGGACAGGGCGAACACCGGGGAGCTGTTTTTT.

The chain links TRBV12-5 to TRBJ2-3; D might be TRBD1 (5 bases). Germline V CDR1 and CDR2: LGHNT, FRNRAP. This CDR3 has 16 residues. V lost 5 bases, J lost 3 bases, and 18 bases lay in between. The CDR3 loop reads CASGLSLGQKTDTQYF. CDR3 DNA sequence: TGTGCTAGTGGTCTGAGCCTGGGGCAGAAGACAGATACGCAGTATTTT.

V is TRBV4-3 and J is TRBJ1-1; D is undetermined. This CDR3 region has 15 residues. CDR1 is LGHNA, CDR2 YSLEER, per germline. V dropped 1 base and J dropped 3 bases, with 12 bases sitting between them. CDR3 amino acids: CASSQAWQEDTEAFF. For the CDR3, the DNA is TGCGCCAGCAGCCAAGCTTGGCAGGAGGACACTGAAGCTTTCTTT.

The rearrangement uses TRBV2 and TRBJ1-6; 7 nucleotides agree with TRBD1. The germline gives CDR1 SNHLY, CDR2 FYNNEI. This CDR3 has 13 residues. Losses at the gene ends were 7 bases for V and 6 bases for J; bases not matched to a gene: 3. CDR3 nucleotides: TGTGCCAGCATCTACAGGGGTAATTCACCCCTCCACTTT. It yields the protein CASIYRGNSPLHF.

The chain uses TRBV9 and TRBJ1-4, with unresolved D. The V and J ends lost 1 base and 8 bases respectively, with 9 bases between them. This CDR3 spans 13 amino acids. CDR1 SGDLS and CDR2 YYNGEE come from the germline V gene. This CDR3 is CASSVPPGEKLFF. The CDR3, as DNA: TGTGCCAGCAGCGTACCTCCGGGGGAAAAACTGTTTTTT.

The rearrangement links TRBV29-1 to TRBJ2-2; 8 bases fit TRBD1. Trimming at V came to 0 bases and at J to 6 bases, leaving 9 bases not matched to a gene. CDR1 SQVTM and CDR2 ANQGSEA come from the germline V gene. CDR3 length equals 16 residues. The CDR3, as DNA: TGCAGCGTTGAAGAAACCGGGACAGGTCCCCCCGGGGAGCTGTTTTTT. Residues: CSVEETGTGPPGELFF.

This clone was found a few times. The V and J genes are TRBV27 and TRBJ2-7, with a tentative D call TRBD1 (5 bases). V lost 2 bases and J 5 bases, leaving 16 bases between the germline ends. The germline V gene encodes CDR1 MNHEY and CDR2 SMNVEV (reference sequence). This CDR3 has 15 amino acids. CDR3 coding DNA: TGTGCCAGCAGTTTAGGGGCAGGGTCGATCAACGAGCAGTACTTC. It encodes CASSLGAGSINEQYF.

The chain joins TRBV29-1 to TRBJ2-2; D not certain. CDR3 length: 18 residues. The germline V gene has CDR1 SQVTM and CDR2 ANQGSEA. V lost 0 bases, J lost 0 bases, and 17 bases lay in between. In DNA, the CDR3 is TGCAGCGTTGAAGATCTGGGTGGGCTGCGAACGAACACCGGGGAGCTGTTTTTT. Translation: CSVEDLGGLRTNTGELFF.

This chain joins TRBV7-3 and TRBJ1-3, with TRBD1 matching over 7 bases. The CDR3 is made up of 17 amino acids. Germline CDR1 reads SGHTA; CDR2 reads FQGTGA. Trimming took 2 bases from V and 4 from J; bases not matched to a gene: 11. This CDR3 reads CASSLSVAGTAGNTIYF. The CDR3 DNA is TGTGCCAGCAGCTTATCGGTGGCTGGGACAGCAGGAAACACCATATATTTT.

The V call is TRBV7-3, the J call TRBJ1-1, with 12 bases matching TRBD1. CDR3 length equals 15 residues. The ends lost 4 bases at V and 4 bases at J; junction bases unmatched: 4. Germline lookup yields CDR1 SGHTA and CDR2 FQGTGA. CDR3 DNA sequence: TGTGCCAGCAGCTCCATGGGACAGGGGGCCACTGAAGCTTTCTTT. It encodes CASSSMGQGATEAFF.